The 20 T cell receptor beta chains reported below all come from one sample, sequenced in a study of human T cells and chemical hapten exposure. Time point described: patch test 2, 6 weeks after DPC sensitization. Specified treatment: therapeutic diphenylcyclopropenone sensitization with weekly scalp DPC. Total RNA came from unfractionated whole blood. TCRdb itself ran the RACE reads through MiXCR, one entry per CDR3 protein. The sample has 35,000 to 45,000 distinct CDR3 sequences; roughly 9% are singletons. Sequencing used whole blood, obtained in connection with sensitization to the hapten diphenylcyclopropenone (DPC). All receptors come from a woman under 40 with alopecia areata. Some clones in this sample may be carry-over from other donors' samples.

This clonotype was seen ten or more times. V and J are TRBV12-3 or TRBV12-4 and TRBJ2-2; a possible D gene is TRBD2 (6 bases). Deletions cut 3 bases from V and 7 bases from J, with 18 bases between. The CDR3 runs to 16 residues. This CDR3 is CASSFRLVVSGGELFF. CDR3 nucleotide sequence: TGTGCCAGCAGTTTTAGACTAGTAGTTTCAGGCGGGGAGCTGTTTTTT.

This clonotype was seen at least ten times. The rearrangement joins TRBV20-1 to TRBJ1-4, with 12 nucleotides matching TRBD1. This CDR3 spans 16 amino acids. The V segment lost 5 bases and the J segment 4 bases; nucleotides outside the gene matches: 8. Germline-derived CDR1 and CDR2 are DFQATT and SNEGSKA (reference sequence). In DNA form, the CDR3 reads TGCAGTGCTCGCCGGGACAGGGGGCCATATAATGAAAAACTGTTTTTT. It specifies CSARRDRGPYNEKLFF.

This clonotype was picked up many times. This sequence joins TRBV9 and TRBJ2-3; D call uncertain. The germline CDR1 and CDR2 sequences are SGDLS and YYNGEE. Trimming stripped 0 bases from V and 0 bases from J, with 11 bases between. The CDR3 has 16 amino acids. The CDR3 sequence: CASSVEAYPSTDTQYF. In DNA form, the CDR3 reads TGTGCCAGCAGCGTAGAGGCATACCCTAGCACAGATACGCAGTATTTT.

This clonotype was recorded a few times. This chain uses TRBV4-2 with TRBJ2-1; 7 bases are shared with TRBD2. The germline gives CDR1 LGHNA, CDR2 YNFKEQ. The trim removed 4 bases at V and 1 base at J, leaving 10 bases unmatched. CDR3 length: 17 amino acids. CDR3 sequence reads: CASSLGSGVESYNEQFF. The CDR3 coding sequence is TGTGCCAGCAGCCTTGGGAGCGGGGTCGAATCCTACAATGAGCAGTTCTTC.

There are many counts of this clonotype. V is TRBV28 and J is TRBJ1-4, with no clear D. In germline, CDR1 is MDHEN, CDR2 SYDVKM. Between the trimmed V and J ends, which lost 4 bases and 7 bases, there was a span of 7 bases. CDR3 length: 12 amino acids. The CDR3: CASSSGVEKLFF. The CDR3 nucleotides read TGTGCCAGCAGTTCGGGAGTTGAAAAACTGTTTTTT.

V usage is TRBV11-2 and J usage is TRBJ2-1; D unclear. V shed 1 base and J shed 9 bases, with 4 bases lying between them. The CDR3 is 11 residues long. Germline V CDR1 and CDR2: SGHAT, FQNNGV. The CDR3 region has the DNA TGTGCCAGCAGCTTAGCTCGTGAGCAGTTCTTC. It yields the protein CASSLAREQFF.

This clonotype has at least ten counts. V usage is TRBV28 and J usage is TRBJ1-2; D unresolved. This CDR3 is 11 amino acids long. Deletions cut 2 bases from V and 4 bases from J, with 2 bases between. Germline assignment: CDR1 MDHEN and CDR2 SYDVKM. Written as DNA, the CDR3 is TGTGCCAGCAGTTTAGCCTATGGCTACACCTTC. It is translated as CASSLAYGYTF.

The chain combines TRBV28 with TRBJ2-7, with D possibly matching TRBD1 (6 bases). The germline gives CDR1 MDHEN, CDR2 SYDVKM. With 5 bases removed from V and 7 bases from J, the gap between germline ends came to 24 bases. This CDR3 has 16 residues. The CDR3 bases are TGTGCCAGCAGTGTTAGCCAGGGGATCCGGTCTGGGGAGCAGTACTTC. Encoded protein: CASSVSQGIRSGEQYF.

J is TRBJ1-1 and V is TRBV20-1; D unclear. Deletions cut 0 bases from V and 0 bases from J, with 8 bases between. The CDR3 is made up of 14 amino acids. Germline assignment: CDR1 DFQATT and CDR2 SNEGSKA (reference sequence). DNA for the CDR3: TGCAGTGCTAGAGAGGCCAGGATGAACACTGAAGCTTTCTTT. Translation gives CSAREARMNTEAFF.

This clonotype was detected a few times. The chain is built from TRBV20-1 and TRBJ1-5; D is unresolved. CDR1 and CDR2 from the germline V gene are DFQATT and SNEGSKA (reference sequence). The CDR3 is 15 residues long. The V and J ends lost 4 bases and 1 base respectively, with 14 bases between them. CDR3 DNA: TGCAGTGCTACCTGGGCGGCAGGCAGCAATCAGCCCCAGCATTTT. This translates into CSATWAAGSNQPQHF.

In its sample, this clonotype was seen many times. This chain connects TRBV7-2 to TRBJ2-5; D not certain. The CDR3 sequence is 16 residues long. The germline V gene encodes CDR1 SGHTA and CDR2 FQGNSA. V was cut by 6 bases and J by 5 bases, with 22 bases left in between. CDR3 sequence reads: CASSQLPPQAGETQYF. The CDR3 region has the DNA TGTGCCAGCAGTCAATTACCCCCCCAGGCTGGGGAGACCCAGTACTTC.

This clonotype has a handful of counts. The chain joins TRBV20-1 to TRBJ2-3; D call uncertain. V dropped 6 bases and J dropped 5 bases, with 12 bases sitting between them. The CDR3 consists of 12 residues. The germline V gene encodes CDR1 DFQATT and CDR2 SNEGSKA (reference sequence). The CDR3 DNA is TGCAGTGCCCCCAGCGATCAAGATACGCAGTATTTT. Residues: CSAPSDQDTQYF.

This sequence joins TRBV12-3 or TRBV12-4 and TRBJ2-1; 11 positions agree with TRBD2. With 1 base clipped from V and 5 bases from J, the junction kept 4 bases outside the gene matches. This CDR3 region has 16 residues. The DNA of the CDR3 is TGTGCCAGCAGTTTAGTTAGCGGGGGGGCCCACAATGAGCAGTTCTTC. Its translation is CASSLVSGGAHNEQFF.

The chain is built from TRBV7-2 and TRBJ2-3; no firm D call. The CDR3 has 13 residues. Germline V CDR1 and CDR2: SGHTA, FQGNSA. V was pared by 5 bases and J by 6 bases, with 12 bases between. The CDR3 DNA is TGTGCCAGCAGCGCAACTTGGTCGGATACGCAGTATTTT. Amino acid sequence: CASSATWSDTQYF. The entire variable domain, with the rest obtained from reference TRBV7-2 and TRBJ2-3, is as follows: GAGVSQSPSNKVTEKGKDVELRCDPISGHTALYWYRQSLGQGLEFLIYFQGNSAPDKSGLPSDRFSAERTGGSVSTLTIQRTQQEDSAVYLCASSATWSDTQYFGPGTRLTVL.

This clonotype occurred many times. The chain employs TRBV28 and TRBJ1-4; the D gene is possibly TRBD1 (5 bases). The CDR3 contains 17 residues. In germline, CDR1 is MDHEN, CDR2 SYDVKM. The V end lost 4 bases, the J end lost 5 bases, and 20 bases lay between the germline ends. The CDR3 region has the DNA TGTGCCAGCAGTTCCTTTGGGCAGGGAAGAGGGAATGAAAAACTGTTTTTT. Protein sequence: CASSSFGQGRGNEKLFF.

This clonotype was seen at least ten times. This rearrangement joins TRBV19 to TRBJ2-2; either TRBD1 or TRBD2 may supply D (5 bases each). The ends were cut back, 6 bases at V and 6 bases at J, with 17 bases in the middle. Germline values: CDR1 LNHDA, CDR2 SQIVND (reference sequence). The CDR3 spans 15 residues. The CDR3 DNA sequence: TGTGCCAGTAGCGTGACCGGGACCATCTCCGGGGAGCTGTTTTTT. This codes for CASSVTGTISGELFF.

This clonotype appeared many times. The DNA for the CDR3 is TGTGCCAGCAGCTTAGAACTGGGGCCACAGTCCTACGAGCAGTACTTC. Translating it yields CASSLELGPQSYEQYF. The chain uses TRBV7-6 and TRBJ2-7; D may be TRBD1 (5 bases). The CDR3 loop spans 16 amino acids. CDR1 SGHVS and CDR2 FNYEAQ come from the germline V gene. Trimming cost V 1 base and J 1 base, with 14 bases left between them. Filled out from reference TRBV7-6 and TRBJ2-7, the complete variable domain reads GAGVSQSPRYKVTKRGQDVALRCDPISGHVSLYWYRQALGQGPEFLTYFNYEAQQDKSGLPNDRFSAERPEGSISTLTIQRTEQRDSAMYRCASSLELGPQSYEQYFGPGTRLTVT.

CDR3 DNA: TGTGCCAGTAGTATGGGGACAGCGAACACCGGGGAGCTGTTTTTT. Its protein is CASSMGTANTGELFF. The rearrangement links TRBV19 to TRBJ2-2; 7 bases fit TRBD1. The germline V gene encodes CDR1 LNHDA and CDR2 SQIVND (reference sequence). Trimming removed 3 bases from V and 0 bases from J; junction bases left unmatched: 1. The CDR3 consists of 15 residues.

This clonotype was recorded at least ten times. The rearrangement uses TRBV29-1 and TRBJ2-5; 9 nucleotides agree with TRBD1. The CDR3 loop spans 12 amino acids. The germline CDR1 and CDR2 sequences are SQVTM and ANQGSEA. V shed 7 bases, J shed 3 bases, and the junction held 3 bases outside the gene matches. The CDR3 DNA sequence: TGCAGCGCCCGACAGGGGGAAGAGACCCAGTACTTC. Amino acids: CSARQGEETQYF.

The rearrangement joins TRBV7-2 to TRBJ2-2; 8 positions agree with TRBD1. Trimming cost V 4 bases and J 4 bases; bases outside gene matches: 2. The V gene's germline CDR1 is SGHTA and CDR2 FQGNSA. CDR3 length: 14 amino acids. In DNA, the CDR3 is TGTGCCAGCAGCTCGGACAGGGTCACCGGGGAGCTGTTTTTT. Amino acids: CASSSDRVTGELFF.